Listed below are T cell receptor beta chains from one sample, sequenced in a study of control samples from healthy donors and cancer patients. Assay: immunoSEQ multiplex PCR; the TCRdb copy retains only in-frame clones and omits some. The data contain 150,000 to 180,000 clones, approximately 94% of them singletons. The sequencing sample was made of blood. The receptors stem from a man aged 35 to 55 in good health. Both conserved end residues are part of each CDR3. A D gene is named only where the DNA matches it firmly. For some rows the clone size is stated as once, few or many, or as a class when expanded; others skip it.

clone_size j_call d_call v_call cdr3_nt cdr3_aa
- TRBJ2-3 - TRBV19 TGTGCCAGTTCCCTGAGAGAGGGCCTTAGCACAGATACGCAGTATTTT CASSLREGLSTDTQYF
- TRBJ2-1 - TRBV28 TGTGCCAGCAGTCTCCCAAACAGGGCCGAGCAGTTCTTC CASSLPNRAEQFF
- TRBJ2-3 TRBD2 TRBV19 TGTGCCACCAGTACTAGCGGGGGGGCAGATACGCAGTATTTT CATSTSGGADTQYF
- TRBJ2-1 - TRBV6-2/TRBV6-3 TGTGCCAGCAGTGCCTCCGGGACACTAAACAATGAGCAGTTCTTC CASSASGTLNNEQFF
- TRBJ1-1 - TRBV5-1 TGCGCCAGCAGACATTATTCCGGGAGGAACACTGAAGCTTTCTTT CASRHYSGRNTEAFF
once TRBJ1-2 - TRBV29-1 TGCAGCGTTGACGACAGTAGGACTGGGGGCTACACCTTC CSVDDSRTGGYTF
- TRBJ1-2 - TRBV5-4 TGTGCCAGCAGCTTGGCGGGCCCCACTGGCTACACCTTC CASSLAGPTGYTF
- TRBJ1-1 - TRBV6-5 TGTGCCAGCAGTTACTCGGCGGGACTGGACGCTTTCTTT CASSYSAGLDAFF
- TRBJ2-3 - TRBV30 TGTGCCTGGAGTCGGCAGGGAATAGGCACAGATACGCAGTATTTT CAWSRQGIGTDTQYF
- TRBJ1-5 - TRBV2 TGTGCCAGCACTTTCGGACAGCTCGGAGAGCCCCAGCATTTT CASTFGQLGEPQHF
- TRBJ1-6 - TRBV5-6 TGTGCCAGCAGCTTGGGTCAGGTTGAATCACCCCTCCACTTT CASSLGQVESPLHF
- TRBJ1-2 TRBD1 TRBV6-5 TGTGCCAGCAGCCCGACAGGGTCTTATGGCTACACCTTC CASSPTGSYGYTF
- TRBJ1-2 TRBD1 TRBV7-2 TGTGCCAGCAGTCGGGACAGCAACTATGGCTACACCTTC CASSRDSNYGYTF
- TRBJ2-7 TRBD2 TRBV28 TGTGCCAGCTACGGGGGGGGCTACTACGAGCAGTACTTC CASYGGGYYEQYF
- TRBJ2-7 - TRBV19 TGTGCCAGTAGTCCCGGGACACCCTACGAGCAGTACTTC CASSPGTPYEQYF
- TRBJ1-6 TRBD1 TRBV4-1 TGCGCCAGCAGCCAGGGACAGGGGGCTGATTCACCCCTCCACTTT CASSQGQGADSPLHF
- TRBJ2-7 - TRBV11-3 TGTGCCAGCAGCCCAGACAACTCCTACGAGCAGTACTTC CASSPDNSYEQYF
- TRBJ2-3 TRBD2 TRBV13 TGTGCCAGCAGCGCCTCTCCTCTAGCGGGGGGACACACAGATACGCAGTATTTT CASSASPLAGGHTDTQYF
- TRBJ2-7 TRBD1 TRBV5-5 TGTGCCAGCACCTCCCCCCGACAGGGCCGTTACGAGCAGTACTTC CASTSPRQGRYEQYF
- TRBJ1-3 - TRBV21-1 TGTGCCAGCAGCAAAGTGGGGTTAACAGGGGAGAAGGGAAACACCATATATTTT CASSKVGLTGEKGNTIYF
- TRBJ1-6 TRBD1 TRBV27 TGTGCCAGCAGTTTGGGACAGGATAATTCACCCCTCCACTTT CASSLGQDNSPLHF
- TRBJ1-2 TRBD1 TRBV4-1 TGCGCCAGCAGCTTCCGACAGGGGGCGTACTATGGCTACACCTTC CASSFRQGAYYGYTF
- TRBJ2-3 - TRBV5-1 TGCGCCAGCAGCTGGGGGAAACCCGGGGATACGCAGTATTTT CASSWGKPGDTQYF
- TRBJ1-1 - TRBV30 TGTGCCTGGAGTCGGATTATGGGACCTTCGAACACTGAAGCTTTCTTT CAWSRIMGPSNTEAFF
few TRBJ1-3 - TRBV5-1 TGCGCCAGCAGCTTGGACGGGAGCTCTGGAAACACCATATATTTT CASSLDGSSGNTIYF
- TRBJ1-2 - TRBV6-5 TGTGCCAGCAGTTACCTAGGGGGCTACACCTTC CASSYLGGYTF
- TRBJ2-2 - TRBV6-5 TGTGCCAGCAGCCGAAGTTCCGGGGAGCTGTTTTTT CASSRSSGELFF
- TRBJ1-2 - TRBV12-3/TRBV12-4 TGTGCCAGCAGGGTGAATACGGACTATGGCTACACCTTC CASRVNTDYGYTF
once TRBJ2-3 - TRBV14 TGTGCCAGCAGCCAAGGCACCCACCCCTCAGATACGCAGTATTTT CASSQGTHPSDTQYF
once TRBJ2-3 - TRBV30 TGTGCCGGGGACCGGGATTGGACTAGCACAGATACGCAGTATTTT CAGDRDWTSTDTQYF
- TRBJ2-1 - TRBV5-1 TGCGCCAGCAGCACGTTAGCGGAAGCTACCTACAATGAGCAGTTCTTC CASSTLAEATYNEQFF
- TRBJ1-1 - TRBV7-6 TGTGCCAGCAGCTTCCATCCGGGCCGGAGAATGAACACTGAAGCTTTCTTT CASSFHPGRRMNTEAFF
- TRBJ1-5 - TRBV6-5 TGTGCCAGCAGTTACTCGGCGTCACCCCCCAATCAGCCCCAGCATTTT CASSYSASPPNQPQHF
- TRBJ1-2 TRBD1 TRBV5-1 TGCGCCAGCAGCTTGGGGGACAGGGAACGTGGCTACACCTTC CASSLGDRERGYTF
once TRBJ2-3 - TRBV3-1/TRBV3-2 TGTGCCAGCAGCCAAGGGGGTATGAGTACAGATACGCAGTATTTT CASSQGGMSTDTQYF
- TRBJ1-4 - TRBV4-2 TGTGCCAGCAGCCAAGTGTCCGGAAGAGGGCAACTAAGTGAAAAACTGTTTTTT CASSQVSGRGQLSEKLFF
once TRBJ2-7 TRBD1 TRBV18 TGTGCCAGCTCTCTCACGACAGGGGCGGTCGAGCAGTACTTC CASSLTTGAVEQYF
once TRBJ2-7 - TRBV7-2 TGTGCCAGCAGCCTCGGACTAAGGGAGCAGTACTTC CASSLGLREQYF
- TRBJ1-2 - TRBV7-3 TGTGCCAGCAGCTTAAATGGAAACTATGGCTACACCTTC CASSLNGNYGYTF
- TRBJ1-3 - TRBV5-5 TGTGCCAGCAGCCTGCTGCCCAACTCTGGAAACACCATATATTTT CASSLLPNSGNTIYF
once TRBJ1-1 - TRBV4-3 TGCGCCAGCAGCCAAGATGAGGGCAGGGAAGCTTTCTTT CASSQDEGREAFF
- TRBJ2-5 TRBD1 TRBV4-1 TGCGCCAGCAACCTGACAGGGTCGGAGACCCAGTACTTC CASNLTGSETQYF
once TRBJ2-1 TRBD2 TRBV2 TGTGCCAGCAGTGAAATACTAGCGGGGGGCAGCAATGAGCAGTTCTTC CASSEILAGGSNEQFF
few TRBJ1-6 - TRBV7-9 TGTGCCAGCAGCCCCCGGCTCAATTCACCCCTCCACTTT CASSPRLNSPLHF
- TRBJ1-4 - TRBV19 TGTGCCAGTAAGAGTCCCTCAGAAAAACTGTTTTTT CASKSPSEKLFF
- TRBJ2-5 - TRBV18 TGTGCCAGCTCAACGGCAGGAGGAGAGACCCAGTACTTC CASSTAGGETQYF
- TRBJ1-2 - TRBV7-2 TGTGCCAGCAGCTTACGGGTTGGAGGCTACACCTTC CASSLRVGGYTF
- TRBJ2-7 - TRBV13 TGTGCCAGCAGCCAGATGGGGGGCGAGAGCGAGCAGTACTTC CASSQMGGESEQYF
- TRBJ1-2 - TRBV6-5 TGTGCCAGCACACATGGGGGGAGTGACTACACCTTC CASTHGGSDYTF
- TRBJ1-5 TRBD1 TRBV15 TGTGCCACCAGCAGTTCCCGGGACAGGAGCAATCAGCCCCAGCATTTT CATSSSRDRSNQPQHF
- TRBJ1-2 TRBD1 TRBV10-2 TGCGCCAGCAGTCCAGGGGGGGGCCGCGCAAACTATGGCTACACCTTC CASSPGGGRANYGYTF
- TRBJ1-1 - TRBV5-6 TGTGCCAGCAGGTCGGGGATGAACACTGAAGCTTTCTTT CASRSGMNTEAFF
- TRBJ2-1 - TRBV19 TGTGCCAGTCCCCCGCCGGGCTCAGAGCTCGAGGGGCAGTTCTTC CASPPPGSELEGQFF
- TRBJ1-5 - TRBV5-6 TGTGCCAGCAGCTCCGGACAGCGAAGCAATCAGCCCCAGCATTTT CASSSGQRSNQPQHF
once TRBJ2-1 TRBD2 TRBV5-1 TGCGCCAGCAGCCCTAGCGGGGGCTCCTACAATGAGCAGTTCTTC CASSPSGGSYNEQFF
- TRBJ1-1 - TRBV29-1 TGCAGCGTTGAATCGGGGAAGAACACTGAAGCTTTCTTT CSVESGKNTEAFF
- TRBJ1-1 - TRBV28 TGTGCCAGCGGGACGGGAACCGCTGAAGCTTTCTTT CASGTGTAEAFF
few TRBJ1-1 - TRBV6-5 TGTGCCAGCAGTACGATGAACACTGAAGCTTTCTTT CASSTMNTEAFF
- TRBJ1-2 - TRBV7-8 TGTGCCAGCAGTCAAATGGGGGGGCGTGTTGGTGGCTACACCTTC CASSQMGGRVGGYTF